Listed below are T cell receptor beta chains from one sample, sequenced in a study of identical twins. TCRdb reanalysed the 5' RACE reads using MiXCR and keeps one entry per CDR3 protein. Of 1.5 million to 2 million distinct CDR3 sequences detected, around 33% appear once; the ten largest clones hold 0.25% to 0.3%. Sequenced: cord blood. These receptors originate from a newborn girl in good health. CDR3s leave out the opening cysteine and the closing phenylalanine or tryptophan.

V	J	CDR3
TRBV7-9	TRBJ1-5	ASSSLNGGNQPQH
TRBV7-9	TRBJ2-5	ASSLAGTSGGETQY
TRBV20-1	TRBJ2-1	SAPGVSYNEQF
TRBV6-5	TRBJ2-7	ASKEEDSRYEQY
TRBV4-1	TRBJ2-1	ASSHPSRGAPRYNEQF
TRBV6-1	TRBJ1-2	ASRDRTGMGYGYT
TRBV5-1	TRBJ2-1	ASSDGNEQF
TRBV20-1	TRBJ2-3	SARDHVQSSTDTQY
TRBV5-1	TRBJ2-3	ASSLSHPRTDTQY
TRBV29-1	TRBJ2-3	SAGGARFTDTQY
TRBV6-6	TRBJ2-2	ASSYQVVEVTGELF
TRBV24-1	TRBJ1-4	ATSDAGVNERLF
TRBV5-1	TRBJ2-7	ASSLGQGFFYEQY
TRBV5-1	TRBJ2-1	ASSRTTTSSYNEQF
TRBV2	TRBJ2-2	ASTRAMGTGELF
TRBV4-1	TRBJ1-2	ASSQGPTGTGGNYGYT
TRBV20-1	TRBJ2-3	SARPPGLAGVTGSDTQY
TRBV20-1	.	SAPPDHSEQY
TRBV12-3/TRBV12-4	TRBJ2-3	ASSLTDRAPLDTQY
TRBV5-1	TRBJ2-1	ASSWTAGGSYSEQF
TRBV5-1	TRBJ2-3	ASSMVALSTDTQY
TRBV4-1	TRBJ2-3	ASSQDRRLSTDTQY
TRBV11-2	TRBJ1-5	ASSLDRPGQPQH
TRBV30	TRBJ1-1	AWSHYRGPNTEAF
TRBV27	TRBJ2-3	ASNSDRITDTQY
TRBV28	TRBJ2-7	ASSLRTKPFYEQY
TRBV20-1	TRBJ2-3	SARYGNPEARGGRTDTQY
TRBV6-1	TRBJ1-1	ASSGTVRSTEAF
TRBV2	TRBJ1-2	ASSEANRDYGYI
TRBV28	.	ASSLFLTGVRETQY
TRBV28	TRBJ2-7	ASSSSPLEQY
TRBV7-2	TRBJ2-1	ASSLAAPSGGEDEQF
TRBV20-1	TRBJ2-2	SAPSLGELF
TRBV15	TRBJ2-5	ATSRDPGEETQY
TRBV6-1	TRBJ1-1	ASSSQRGGQDSSEAF
TRBV5-1	TRBJ1-5	ASSGDRDQPQH
TRBV27	TRBJ2-1	ASSFSRTGSSSYNEQF
TRBV5-6	TRBJ2-7	ASSLLRQGFTYEQY
TRBV7-9	TRBJ2-1	ASSLSRGSEQF
TRBV2	TRBJ1-2	ASSVTGHGYT
TRBV6-1	TRBJ1-2	ASKPSTGGISNYGYT
TRBV28	.	ASSLWVVGQHQETQF
TRBV2	TRBJ2-7	ASNARLAAYEQY
TRBV28	TRBJ2-7	ASSTLRYEQY
TRBV4-2	TRBJ2-1	ASSQDPDRPYNEQF